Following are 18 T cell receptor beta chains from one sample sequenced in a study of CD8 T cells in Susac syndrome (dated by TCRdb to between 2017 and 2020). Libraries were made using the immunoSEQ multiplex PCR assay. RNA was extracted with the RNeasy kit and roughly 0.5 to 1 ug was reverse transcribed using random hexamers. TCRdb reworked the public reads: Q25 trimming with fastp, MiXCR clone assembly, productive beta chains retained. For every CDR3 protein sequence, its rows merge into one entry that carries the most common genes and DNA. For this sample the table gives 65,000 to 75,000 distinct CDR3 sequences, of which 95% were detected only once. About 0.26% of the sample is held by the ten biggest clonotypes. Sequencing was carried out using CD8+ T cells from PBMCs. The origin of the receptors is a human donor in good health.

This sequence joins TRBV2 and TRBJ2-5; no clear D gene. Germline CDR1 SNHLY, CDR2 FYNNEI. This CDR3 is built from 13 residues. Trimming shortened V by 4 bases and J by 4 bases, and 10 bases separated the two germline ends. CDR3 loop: CASSAAVRETQYF. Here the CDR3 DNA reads TGTGCCAGCAGTGCTGCGGTCCGAGAGACCCAGTACTTC.

CDR3 nucleotides: TGCAGCGTTACCCAGGGGGGATTGCCGGGTAGCAATCAGCCCCAGCATTTT. The encoded protein is CSVTQGGLPGSNQPQHF. The chain combines TRBV29-1 with TRBJ1-5, with 7 bases matching TRBD1. Trimming cost V 5 bases and J 0 bases; bases outside gene matches: 13. The CDR3 has 17 residues. Looked up from germline, CDR1 is SQVTM and CDR2 is ANQGSEA.

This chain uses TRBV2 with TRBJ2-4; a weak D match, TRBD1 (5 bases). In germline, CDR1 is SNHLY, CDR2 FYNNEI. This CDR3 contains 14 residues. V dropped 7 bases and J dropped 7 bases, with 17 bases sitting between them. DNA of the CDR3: TGTGCCAGCATCAGCCCATCAGGGTGGAACATTCAGTACTTC. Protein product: CASISPSGWNIQYF.

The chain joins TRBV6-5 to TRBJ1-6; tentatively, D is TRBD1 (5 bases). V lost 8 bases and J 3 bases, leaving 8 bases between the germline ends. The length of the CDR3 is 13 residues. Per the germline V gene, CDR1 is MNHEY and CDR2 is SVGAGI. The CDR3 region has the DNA TGTGCCAGCCGGGACTTCTATAATTCACCCCTCCACTTT. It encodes CASRDFYNSPLHF.

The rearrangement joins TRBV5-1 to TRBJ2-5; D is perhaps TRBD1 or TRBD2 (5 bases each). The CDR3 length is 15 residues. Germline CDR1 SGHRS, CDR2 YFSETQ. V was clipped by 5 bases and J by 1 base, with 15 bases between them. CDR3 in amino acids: CASRWGKFPQETQYF. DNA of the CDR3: TGCGCCAGCAGATGGGGGAAGTTCCCCCAAGAGACCCAGTACTTC.

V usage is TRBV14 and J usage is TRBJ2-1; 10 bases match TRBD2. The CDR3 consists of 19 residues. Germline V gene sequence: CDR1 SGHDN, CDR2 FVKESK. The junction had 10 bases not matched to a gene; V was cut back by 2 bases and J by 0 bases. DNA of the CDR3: TGTGCCAGCAGCCAAATCGGAACTAGCGGGGCGAGCTCCTACAATGAGCAGTTCTTC. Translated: CASSQIGTSGASSYNEQFF.

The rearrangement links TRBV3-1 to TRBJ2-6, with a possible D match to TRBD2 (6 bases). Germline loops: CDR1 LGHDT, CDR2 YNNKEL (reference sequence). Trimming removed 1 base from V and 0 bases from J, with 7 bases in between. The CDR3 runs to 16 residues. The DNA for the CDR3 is TGTGCCAGCAGCCAAGGGGGAGGCTCTGGGGCCAACGTCCTGACTTTC. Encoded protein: CASSQGGGSGANVLTF.

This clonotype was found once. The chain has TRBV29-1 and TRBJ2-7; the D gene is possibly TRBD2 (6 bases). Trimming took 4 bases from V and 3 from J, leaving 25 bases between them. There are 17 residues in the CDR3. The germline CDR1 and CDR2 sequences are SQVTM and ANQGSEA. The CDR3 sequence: CSVVVPGGGPSGYEQYV. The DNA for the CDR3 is TGCAGCGTTGTAGTCCCTGGGGGAGGTCCTTCGGGCTACGAGCAGTACGTC.

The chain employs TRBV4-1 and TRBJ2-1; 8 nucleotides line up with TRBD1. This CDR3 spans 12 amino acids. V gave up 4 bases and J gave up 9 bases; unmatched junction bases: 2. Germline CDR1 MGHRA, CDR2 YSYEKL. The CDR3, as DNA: TGCGCCAGCAGCCCAGGGGGCGTTGAGCAGTTCTTC. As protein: CASSPGGVEQFF.

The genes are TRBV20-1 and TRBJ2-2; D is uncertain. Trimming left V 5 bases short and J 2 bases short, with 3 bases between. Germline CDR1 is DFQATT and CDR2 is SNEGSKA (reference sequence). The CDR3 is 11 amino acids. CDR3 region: CSAGNTGELFF. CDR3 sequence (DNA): TGCAGTGCTGGAAACACCGGGGAGCTGTTTTTT.

CDR3 coding DNA: TGTGCCAGCACCTCCGTCGGAAGGGGGGAGCTGTTTTTT. Its translation: CASTSVGRGELFF. The rearrangement joins TRBV5-6 to TRBJ2-2; no reliable D call. Germline CDR1 reads SGHDT; CDR2 reads YYEEEE. The CDR3 spans 13 residues. V lost 6 bases and J 8 bases, leaving 14 bases between the germline ends. Using reference TRBV5-6 and TRBJ2-2 for the parts outside the CDR3, the full variable domain is DAGVTQSPTHLIKTRGQQVTLRCSPKSGHDTVSWYQQALGQGPQFIFQYYEEEERQRGNFPDRFSGHQFPNYSSELNVNALLLGDSALYLCASTSVGRGELFFGEGSRLTVL.

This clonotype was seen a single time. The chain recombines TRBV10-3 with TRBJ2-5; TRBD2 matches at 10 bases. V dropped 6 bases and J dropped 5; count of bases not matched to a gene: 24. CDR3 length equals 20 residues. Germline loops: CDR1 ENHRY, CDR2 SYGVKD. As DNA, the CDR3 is TGTGCCATCAGCGATGAACCGGGACTAGCGAATGTTGGTTCTCGGGAGACCCAGTACTTC. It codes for CAISDEPGLANVGSRETQYF.

Here the CDR3 reads CASSPALTYEQYF. The DNA for the CDR3 is TGTGCCAGCAGCCCCGCACTGACCTACGAGCAGTACTTC. The chain employs TRBV12-3 or TRBV12-4 and TRBJ2-7; D not certain. Deletions cut 6 bases from V and 2 bases from J, with 11 bases between. This CDR3 contains 13 residues.

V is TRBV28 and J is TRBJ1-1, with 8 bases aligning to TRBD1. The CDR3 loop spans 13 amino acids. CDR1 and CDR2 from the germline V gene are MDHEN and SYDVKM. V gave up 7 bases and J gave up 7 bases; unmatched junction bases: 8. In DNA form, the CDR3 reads TGTGCCAGCACCCGGAGACAGGGGAATGAAGCTTTCTTT. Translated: CASTRRQGNEAFF.

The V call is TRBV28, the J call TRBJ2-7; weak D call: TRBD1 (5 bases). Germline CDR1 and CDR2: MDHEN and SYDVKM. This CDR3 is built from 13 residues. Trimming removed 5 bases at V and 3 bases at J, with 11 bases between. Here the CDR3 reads CASSPGHRYEQYF. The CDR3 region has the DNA TGTGCCAGCAGTCCCGGACACCGCTACGAGCAGTACTTC.

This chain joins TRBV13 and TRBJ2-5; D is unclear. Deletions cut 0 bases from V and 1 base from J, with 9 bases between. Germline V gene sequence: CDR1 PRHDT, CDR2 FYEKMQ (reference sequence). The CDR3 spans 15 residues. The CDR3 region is CASSLGAQPQETQYF. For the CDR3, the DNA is TGTGCCAGCAGCTTAGGCGCCCAACCCCAAGAGACCCAGTACTTC.

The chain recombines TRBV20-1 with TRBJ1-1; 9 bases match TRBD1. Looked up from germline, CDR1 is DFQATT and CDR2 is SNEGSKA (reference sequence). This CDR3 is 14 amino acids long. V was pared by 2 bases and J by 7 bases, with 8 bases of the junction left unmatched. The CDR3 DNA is TGCAGTGCTAGACCGGACAGGGGTTTTGGTGAAGCTTTCTTT. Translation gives CSARPDRGFGEAFF.

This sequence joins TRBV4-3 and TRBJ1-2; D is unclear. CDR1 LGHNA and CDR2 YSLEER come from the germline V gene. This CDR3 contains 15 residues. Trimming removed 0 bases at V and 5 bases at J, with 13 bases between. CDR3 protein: CASSQDVNRPYGYTF. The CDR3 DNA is TGCGCCAGCAGCCAAGATGTAAACAGACCATATGGCTACACCTTC.